A selection of T cell receptor beta chains follows, all from one sample in a study of T cell responses to AZD1222 COVID-19 vaccine. Sequencing used immunoSEQ multiplex PCR; TCRdb keeps in-frame clones, though not all of them. Of tens of thousands of clones in the sample, around 87% are singletons; the top ten hold 12%. Sequencing was performed on peripheral blood, taken 28 days after the second AZD1222 dose. These receptors originate from an adult who received the AZD1222 COVID-19 vaccine. Both conserved end residues are part of each CDR3. Each record gives: clone size, D gene, V gene, J gene, CDR3 DNA, CDR3 protein. D genes are given only for firm matches. Clone size appears in some rows only: once, few, many, or a class for an expanded clone.

abundance: .
d_gene: .
v_gene: TRBV25-1
j_gene: TRBJ2-7
CDR3nt: TGTGCCAGCAGCCTTGGGGGGGACATTACGGAGGAGCAGTACTTC
CDR3aa: CASSLGGDITEEQYF

abundance: .
d_gene: .
v_gene: TRBV11-3
j_gene: TRBJ2-3
CDR3nt: TGTGCCAGCAGCCCTTTTACAGATACGCAGTATTTT
CDR3aa: CASSPFTDTQYF

abundance: .
d_gene: TRBD1
v_gene: TRBV11-3
j_gene: TRBJ1-6
CDR3nt: TGTGCCAGCAGCCTTCAGGACAGGCGAAAGTACCCCCTCCACTTT
CDR3aa: CASSLQDRRKYPLHF

abundance: .
d_gene: TRBD2
v_gene: TRBV5-6
j_gene: TRBJ2-1
CDR3nt: TGTGCCAGCAGCTTAGATCTAGCGGGAGGCGTCAATGAGCAGTTCTTC
CDR3aa: CASSLDLAGGVNEQFF

abundance: .
d_gene: TRBD1
v_gene: TRBV30
j_gene: TRBJ1-6
CDR3nt: TGTGCCTGGAGTGTACGGACAGGAGGGCATTCACCCCTCCACTTT
CDR3aa: CAWSVRTGGHSPLHF

abundance: once
d_gene: .
v_gene: TRBV4-3
j_gene: TRBJ1-2
CDR3nt: TGCGCCAGCAGCCGAAAGGAGGGGGTATACACCTTC
CDR3aa: CASSRKEGVYTF

abundance: .
d_gene: .
v_gene: TRBV4-3
j_gene: TRBJ1-1
CDR3nt: TGCGCCAGCAGCCAAAGAACGGACACTGAAGCTTTCTTT
CDR3aa: CASSQRTDTEAFF

abundance: .
d_gene: .
v_gene: TRBV5-8
j_gene: TRBJ2-7
CDR3nt: TGTGCCAGCAGCCAGCGACAACTCTACGAGCAGTACTTC
CDR3aa: CASSQRQLYEQYF

abundance: .
d_gene: .
v_gene: TRBV18
j_gene: TRBJ1-1
CDR3nt: TGTGCCAGCTCACCTCCGGGGGGGGAGAATACTGAAGCTTTCTTT
CDR3aa: CASSPPGGENTEAFF

abundance: .
d_gene: .
v_gene: TRBV7-2
j_gene: TRBJ2-7
CDR3nt: TGTGCCAGCAGCTTAACTAGGACAGCAATCTCCTACGAGCAGTACTTC
CDR3aa: CASSLTRTAISYEQYF

abundance: .
d_gene: TRBD2
v_gene: TRBV27
j_gene: TRBJ2-7
CDR3nt: TGTGCCAGCAGTTTAGCGGGAGCGTTCCACGAGCAGTACTTC
CDR3aa: CASSLAGAFHEQYF

abundance: .
d_gene: .
v_gene: TRBV5-1
j_gene: TRBJ2-5
CDR3nt: TGCGCCAGCAGCGCGATGACAAGCCACCAAGAGACCCAGTACTTC
CDR3aa: CASSAMTSHQETQYF

abundance: .
d_gene: .
v_gene: TRBV3-1/TRBV3-2
j_gene: TRBJ1-5
CDR3nt: TGTGCCAGCAGCCAAAGTAGGTCGGTAGGGAGCCGACAGCCCCAGCATTTT
CDR3aa: CASSQSRSVGSRQPQHF

abundance: .
d_gene: .
v_gene: TRBV19
j_gene: TRBJ2-5
CDR3nt: TGTGCCACAGGACAGCAAGAGACCCAGTACTTC
CDR3aa: CATGQQETQYF

abundance: .
d_gene: .
v_gene: TRBV3-1/TRBV3-2
j_gene: TRBJ2-7
CDR3nt: TGTGCCAGCAGCCCGCAATTTGGGGTGGGACGGCTACAATACGAGCAGTACTTC
CDR3aa: CASSPQFGVGRLQYEQYF

abundance: .
d_gene: .
v_gene: TRBV28
j_gene: TRBJ2-1
CDR3nt: TGTGCCAGCAGGGCCGGGAAGGCCTACAATGAGCAGTTCTTC
CDR3aa: CASRAGKAYNEQFF

abundance: .
d_gene: .
v_gene: TRBV19
j_gene: TRBJ1-2
CDR3nt: TGTGCCAGTAGTTCCAATGGGGACTATGGCTACACCTTC
CDR3aa: CASSSNGDYGYTF

abundance: .
d_gene: .
v_gene: TRBV3-1/TRBV3-2
j_gene: TRBJ1-3
CDR3nt: TGTGCCAGCAGCCCCCTCTCTGGAAACACCATATATTTT
CDR3aa: CASSPLSGNTIYF

abundance: .
d_gene: .
v_gene: TRBV6-2/TRBV6-3
j_gene: TRBJ1-5
CDR3nt: TGTGCCAGCACCCCGGCAGGGGCTGGCAATCAGCCCCAGCATTTT
CDR3aa: CASTPAGAGNQPQHF

abundance: .
d_gene: .
v_gene: TRBV19
j_gene: TRBJ1-4
CDR3nt: TGTGCCAGTAGTTTTTCCGGGGCCGAAAAACTGTTTTTT
CDR3aa: CASSFSGAEKLFF

abundance: .
d_gene: .
v_gene: TRBV20-1
j_gene: TRBJ1-5
CDR3nt: TGCAGTGCTAGTAGTACCCCGTCGTCCAGGGGTGACCAGCCCCAGCATTTT
CDR3aa: CSASSTPSSRGDQPQHF

abundance: once
d_gene: .
v_gene: TRBV7-9
j_gene: TRBJ2-7
CDR3nt: TGTGCCAGCAGCTTAGCTGACAGCTACGAGCAGTACTTC
CDR3aa: CASSLADSYEQYF

abundance: .
d_gene: .
v_gene: TRBV19
j_gene: TRBJ1-3
CDR3nt: TGTGCCAGTAGTATAGTGGGCGGATCTGGAAACACCATATATTTT
CDR3aa: CASSIVGGSGNTIYF

abundance: .
d_gene: .
v_gene: TRBV7-3
j_gene: TRBJ2-1
CDR3nt: TGTGCCAGCAGCGCCGGGACACCCTACAATGAGCAGTTCTTC
CDR3aa: CASSAGTPYNEQFF

abundance: .
d_gene: TRBD1
v_gene: TRBV10-3
j_gene: TRBJ2-7
CDR3nt: TGTGCCATCAGAAAACAGGGGGCCGAGCAGTACTTC
CDR3aa: CAIRKQGAEQYF

abundance: few
d_gene: .
v_gene: TRBV27
j_gene: TRBJ2-1
CDR3nt: TGTGCCAGCAGTTTGTCACAGGGATGGAACAATGAGCAGTTCTTC
CDR3aa: CASSLSQGWNNEQFF

abundance: once
d_gene: TRBD2
v_gene: TRBV6-1
j_gene: TRBJ2-1
CDR3nt: TGTGCCAGCAGTGAAAACGGGGGGATTTACAATGAGCAGTTCTTC
CDR3aa: CASSENGGIYNEQFF